Sequencing of this TCR beta chain was carried out in a study of blood T cell repertoires in COVID-19. The germline V gene encodes CDR1 GTSNPN and CDR2 SVGIG (reference sequence). CDR3 size: 12 residues. Trimming left V 4 bases short and J 7 bases short, with 13 bases between. The assay was immunoSEQ multiplex PCR, and TCRdb's table has in-frame clones only and misses some. The table has roughly 70,000 clones, 70% to 85% seen once. This receptor was obtained from a woman in her seventies with acute or convalescent COVID-19. Sequenced: peripheral blood. The J gene is TRBJ2-5, the V gene TRBV30, with no clear D. CDR3 amino acids: CAWTRGVGTQYF. DNA for the CDR3: TGTGCCTGGACACGTGGTGTCGGGACCCAGTACTTC.